What follows are 15 T cell receptor beta chains derived from one specimen sequenced in a study of tumor and adjacent non-tumor tissue in lung cancer (dated by TCRdb to between 2018 and 2020). The library was obtained by multiplex PCR. Sequencing used an Illumina HiSeq 2500. Following protocols modified from ARM-PCR, the researchers constructed TCRbeta libraries through three rounds of nested PCR with primers (Table S4). TCRdb cleaned the public reads at Q25 with fastp, built clones with MiXCR and kept in-frame beta chains. CDR3 protein duplicates are merged, each entry listing the most common genes and DNA. The sample profile shows roughly 120,000 distinct CDR3 sequences; under 65% of them were found once. 15% to 20% of the sample is in the top ten clones. RNA was isolated from bulk unsorted tissue, and RNA quality was assessed with a NanoDrop ND-1000 and an Agilent 2100. For the normal lung samples, distant non-tumor tissue was collected more than 3 cm away from the tumor edge.

Sequenced material: distant non-tumor lung tissue. The receptors here all came from a man aged 60-69 years with non-small cell lung cancer.

On this clonotype: A read error may produce the germline difference seen at one junction end. The rearrangement links TRBV11-3 to TRBJ2-3; tentatively, D is TRBD2 (5 bases). This CDR3 is built from 14 residues. Germline-derived CDR1 and CDR2 are SGHNT and YENEEA. Written as DNA, the CDR3 is TGTGTCAGGAGCCCAACTAGAAACACAGATACACAGTATTTT. It encodes CVRSPTRNTDTQYF.

This clonotype was detected only a few times. A read error may explain this, as a much larger clone is one base away. This sequence joins TRBV5-6 and TRBJ1-1; TRBD1 might be the D (5 bases). Germline V gene lookup returns CDR1 SGHDT and CDR2 YYEEEE. The CDR3 is 13 residues long. CDR3 DNA sequence: TGTACCAGCAGTTTAGGACGGGGGACTGAAGCTTTCTTT. As protein: CTSSLGRGTEAFF.

This clonotype was found many times. CDR3 loop: CSAKSAGYNSPLHF. As DNA, the CDR3 is TGCAGTGCTAAATCGGCCGGCTATAATTCACCCCTCCACTTT. V and J are TRBV20-1 and TRBJ1-6, with D unresolved. The germline gives CDR1 DFQATT, CDR2 SNEGSKA (reference sequence). This CDR3 comprises 14 residues. Trimming removed 4 bases from V and 3 bases from J, with 10 bases in between.

This clonotype was seen repeatedly, ten times or more. V and J are TRBV7-9 and TRBJ1-2; 7 nucleotides match TRBD1. V shed 6 bases and J 5 bases; nucleotides not matched to a gene: 6. This CDR3 spans 13 amino acids. Germline V gene data show CDR1 as SEHNR and CDR2 as FQNEAQ (reference sequence). The CDR3 sequence: CASSPGTVYGYTF. CDR3 nucleotides: TGTGCCAGCAGTCCAGGGACAGTTTATGGCTACACCTTC. The full variable domain, in which reference TRBV7-9 and TRBJ1-2 provide the parts outside the CDR3, is DTGVSQNPRHKITKRGQNVTFRCDPISEHNRLYWYRQTLGQGPEFLTYFQNEAQLEKSRLLSDRFSAERPKGSFSTLEIQRTEQGDSAMYLCASSPGTVYGYTFGSGTRLTVV.

Concerning this clonotype itself: Relative to the germline gene, one junction end is altered; a read error may explain this. V gene TRBV6-4 combines with J gene TRBJ2-7; TRBD2 matches at 10 bases. The length of the CDR3 is 14 residues. Germline-derived CDR1 and CDR2 are MRHNA and SNTAGT. For the CDR3, the DNA is TGTGCCAGCAGTGAACTAGCGGGATCCTACGAGCAATACTTC. Residues: CASSELAGSYEQYF.

With respect to this clonotype: A much larger clone differs by one base, so this may be a read error. V usage is TRBV6-6 and J usage is TRBJ1-1; 8 bases agree with TRBD1. The CDR3 has 16 amino acids. Germline assignment: CDR1 MNHNY and CDR2 SVGAGI (reference sequence). The CDR3 reads CASSYSGDRLNTEALF. The CDR3 DNA follows: TGTGCCAGCAGTTACTCGGGGGACAGGTTGAACACTGAAGCTCTCTTT.

Only a few counts were recorded for this clonotype. It is unclear where the CDR3 begins or ends on the DNA, so no DNA is shown, and the CDR3 is as TCRdb lists it. The rearrangement joins TRBV20-1 to TRBJ1-1; TRBD1 is taken as the D call from the table, unchecked against the DNA. Germline V gives CDR1 DFQATT, CDR2 SNEGSKA (reference sequence). The CDR3 contains 14 residues when both ends are counted. CDR3 protein: CSAKWGQGARGALF.

This chain connects TRBV11-2 to TRBJ2-7; D not certain. Trimming cost V 5 bases and J 4 bases, with 18 bases left between them. From germline, CDR1 is SGHAT and CDR2 FQNNGV. The CDR3 is 15 residues long. CDR3 protein: CASSIAGQAEYEQYF. The CDR3 DNA reads as TGTGCCAGCAGCATAGCCGGGCAGGCAGAATACGAGCAGTACTTC.

The rearrangement uses TRBV7-9 and TRBJ1-2; 8 bases align to TRBD1. This CDR3 contains 11 residues. In germline, CDR1 is SEHNR, CDR2 FQNEAQ (reference sequence). The trim removed 8 bases at V and 8 bases at J, leaving 4 bases unmatched. CDR3 sequence reads: CASGQGKGYTF. Here the CDR3 DNA reads TGTGCCAGCGGACAGGGCAAGGGCTACACCTTC.

This clonotype was counted at least ten times. V is TRBV4-2 and J is TRBJ2-2; TRBD2 matches 9 bases. CDR1 and CDR2 from the germline V gene are LGHNA and YNFKEQ. V shed 4 bases, J shed 3 bases, and the junction held 3 bases outside the gene matches. CDR3 length equals 15 residues. This CDR3 is CASSPTSGHTGELFF. CDR3 nucleotides: TGTGCCAGCAGCCCGACTAGCGGACACACCGGGGAGCTGTTTTTT.

Details on this clonotype: The junction and the germline gene differ at one end; a read error may be behind it. V is TRBV12-3 or TRBV12-4 and J is TRBJ1-4, with TRBD1 matching over 7 bases. This CDR3 is built from 14 residues. The CDR3 reads CVSKETGRNGKLFF. Here the CDR3 DNA reads TGTGTCAGCAAAGAGACAGGGCGAAATGGAAAACTGTTTTTT.

In its sample, this clonotype was seen many times. This chain connects TRBV6-1 to TRBJ2-3; D is ambiguous. This CDR3 region has 13 residues. V dropped 1 base and J dropped 2 bases, with 4 bases sitting between them. The germline V gene has CDR1 MNHNS and CDR2 SASEGT. This chain's CDR3 is CASSEVYTDTQYF. The CDR3 DNA reads TGTGCCAGCAGTGAAGTTTACACAGATACGCAGTATTTT.

This clonotype was picked up many times. V is TRBV1 and J is TRBJ2-5; TRBD2, the table's D call, was not compared with the DNA. TRBV1 is termed a pseudogene. The CDR3 sequence is 13 residues long. The CDR3 sequence: CTSSQQTRRAQYF. DNA of the CDR3: TGCACCAGCAGCCAGCAGACTAGAAGGGCCCAGTACTTC.

For this clonotype: Compared with germline, one end of the junction differs, possibly owing to a read error. This rearrangement joins TRBV6-5 to TRBJ2-1; 7 bases fit TRBD1. The CDR3 sequence is 13 residues long. Germline values: CDR1 MNHEY, CDR2 SVGAGI. The CDR3 loop reads CTSRDSGRNEQFF. CDR3 coding DNA: TGTACCAGCAGGGACAGTGGGCGCAATGAGCAGTTCTTC.

This clonotype was seen a single time. The chain has TRBV6-5 and TRBJ1-6; 7 nucleotides align to TRBD1. J lost 9 bases, V lost 7 bases, and 9 bases had no gene match. CDR3 length equals 14 residues. Germline CDR1 MNHEY, CDR2 SVGAGI. The CDR3: CASKQGQNCSPLHF. CDR3 in DNA: TGTGCCAGCAAACAGGGACAGAATTGTTCACCCCTCCACTTT.